The entry below gives a single T cell receptor beta chain sequence along with its context. Its antigen is still unknown. PCR amplification relied on 60 Vbeta primers (plus 13 Jbeta primers). Produced via immunoSEQ multiplex PCR; TCRdb's table is partial and in-frame only. The data contain 150,000 or so clones, around three quarters of them singletons. This CDR3 is built from 16 residues. With 5 bases clipped from V and 2 bases from J, the junction kept 5 bases outside the gene matches. Germline-derived CDR1 and CDR2 are SGHTA and FQGTGA. The data are from a study of cytomegalovirus exposure and HLA in healthy donors. The overall study: There were 88 million or so unique TCRs (from HLA-typed donors) in an early data release.

Study-wide points: The authors later linked a missense DCLRE1C variant to TCR beta V- and J-gene trimming. Cytomegalovirus-associated status was assigned to 150 or so TCR beta chains.

Healthy people donating bone marrow made up the donors. The receptor was isolated from a man aged 40-49 years in good health and CMV-seronegative. The chain combines TRBV7-3 with TRBJ2-1, with 11 bases that match TRBD2. The sample was PBMCs. CDR3: CASSLLAGGPYNEQFF. For the CDR3, the DNA is TGTGCCAGCAGCCTCTTAGCGGGAGGGCCCTACAATGAGCAGTTCTTC.